This TCR beta chain comes out of a study of identical twins. Template switching, a step in the protocol, added a universal primer site, and cDNA carried unique molecular identifiers. TCRdb recomputed calls from the 5' RACE reads with MiXCR, one row per CDR3 protein. The sample contains 300,000 to 400,000 distinct CDR3 sequences, 10% to 15% of which appear only once. Looked up from germline, CDR1 is SNHLY and CDR2 is FYNNEI. This CDR3 region has 17 residues. V was pared by 1 base and J by 2 bases, with 5 bases of the junction left unmatched. Broader study findings: Memory repertoires showed no such pattern, whereas abundant cord blood beta clonotypes carried fewer insertions. Twins' surplus sharing was weaker for beta out-of-frame sequences. For monozygotic twins, models underestimated out-of-frame TCR alpha sharing.

The sample holds a few counts of this clonotype. Its antigen is unidentified. This sample also appeared in a second study, on yellow fever vaccine responses in identical twins.

The chain carries TRBV2 and TRBJ2-1, with 10 bases matching TRBD2. The sequenced material came from CD8+ T cells sorted from blood. The sequence was obtained from a young woman in good health. In DNA, the CDR3 is TGTGCCAGCAGTGAAGGGACTAGCGGAACTACCTACAATGAGCAGTTCTTC. This sequence encodes CASSEGTSGTTYNEQFF.